This T cell receptor (beta chain) comes out of a study of spatial heterogeneity in lung cancer. Described time point: blood at routine non-recurrence follow-up after resection. The input material, whole RNA from tumor, nontumor lung or frozen PBMC, was sequenced unsorted. The CDR3 length is 15 residues. Germline V gene sequence: CDR1 DFQATT, CDR2 SNEGSKA (reference sequence). V was shortened by 2 bases and J by 2 bases, with 15 bases between the two germline ends. This clonotype showed up many times. Each CDR3 protein is one row after TCRdb ran MiXCR on the 5' RACE reads. The sample consists of more than 25,000 distinct CDR3 sequences, under 6.5% of them appearing once.

The rearrangement links TRBV20-1 to TRBJ2-5, with D possibly TRBD2 on 6 matching bases. This TCR was sampled from a male donor with early-stage non-small cell lung cancer. This specimen consisted of PBMCs, obtained at follow-up. This chain's CDR3 is CSARYGGGTQETQYF. The CDR3 DNA follows: TGCAGTGCTAGATACGGGGGAGGAACACAAGAGACCCAGTACTTC.